A single sample gave rise to the 4 T cell receptor beta chains below, sequenced in a study of early T cells in non-severe SARS-CoV-2 infection. TCRdb re-analysed the 5' RACE reads in MiXCR, keeping a single row per CDR3 protein. The sample contains about 26,000 distinct CDR3 sequences, about 4.5% of which appear only once. Specimen: whole blood. The receptors stem from an adult who was a healthcare worker with PCR-confirmed SARS-CoV-2 infection or an uninfected control (not recorded which).

The chain carries TRBV30 and TRBJ1-1; unclear D gene. The V and J ends lost 3 bases and 3 bases respectively, with 11 bases between them. Germline V CDR1 and CDR2: GTSNPN, SVGIG (reference sequence). There are 13 residues in the CDR3. The CDR3 spells CAWRSDRYTEAFF. The CDR3 DNA follows: TGTGCCTGGAGGTCGGACCGATACACTGAAGCTTTCTTT.

Ten or more counts support this clonotype. CDR3 sequence (DNA): TGTGCCAGCAGCCGCGGGACAGCTGGGACCTACGAGCAGTACTTC. Its protein product is CASSRGTAGTYEQYF. The chain couples TRBV5-4 to TRBJ2-7; a possible D gene is TRBD1 (7 bases). CDR3 length equals 15 residues. V lost 4 bases to trimming and J lost 2 bases, with 16 bases between them. Germline assignment: CDR1 SGHNT and CDR2 YYREEE (reference sequence).

This clonotype was picked up many times. This chain links TRBV20-1 with TRBJ1-5, with D possibly matching TRBD1 (6 bases). Germline V lookup: CDR1 DFQATT, CDR2 SNEGSKA (reference sequence). The length of the CDR3 is 15 residues. V lost 3 bases, J lost 6 bases, and 18 bases lay in between. The CDR3: CSASEVQGRGQPQHF. The CDR3 nucleotides read TGCAGTGCTAGTGAGGTTCAGGGGCGCGGTCAGCCCCAGCATTTT.

This clonotype has only a few counts. One base away lies a much larger clone, so this may be a sequencing read error. V is TRBV20-1 and J is TRBJ2-5, with D uncertain. Trimming removed 6 bases from V and 5 bases from J, with 13 bases in between. This CDR3 is 12 amino acids long. The V gene's germline CDR1 is DFQATT and CDR2 SNEGSKA (reference sequence). CDR3 amino acids: CSAGLTPETQYF. In DNA form, the CDR3 reads TGCAGTGCCGGGTTGACCCCCGAGACCCAGTACTTC.